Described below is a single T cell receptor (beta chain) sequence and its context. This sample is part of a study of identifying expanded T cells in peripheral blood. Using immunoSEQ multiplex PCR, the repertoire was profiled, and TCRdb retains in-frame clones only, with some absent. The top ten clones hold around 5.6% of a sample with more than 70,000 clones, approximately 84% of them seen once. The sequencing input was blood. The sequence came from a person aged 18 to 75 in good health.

In DNA, the CDR3 is TGTGCCAGCAGCTTAGTACCGGTGGCTAGCGGGAGGAGCTCCTACAATGAGCAGTTCTTC. Its protein is CASSLVPVASGRSSYNEQFF. The rearrangement uses TRBV13 and TRBJ2-1, with TRBD2 matching 11 bases. V shed 1 base and J 0 bases; nucleotides not matched to a gene: 11. Germline V gene lookup returns CDR1 PRHDT and CDR2 FYEKMQ (reference sequence). This CDR3 spans 20 amino acids.